The rows below give T cell receptor beta chains drawn from one sample of a study of CD8 T cells in ankylosing spondylitis. TCRdb analysed the 5' RACE reads with MiXCR anew, one entry per CDR3 protein. The sample holds 300,000 to 400,000 distinct CDR3 sequences; 14% to 15% are singletons and the top ten take approximately 0.99%. The material sequenced was blood, either unsorted or a sorted T cell fraction (not recorded which). These receptors came from a male donor with ankylosing spondylitis or in good health (not recorded which). Both conserved end residues are part of each CDR3. D genes are given only for firm matches. Only some rows state a clone size, as once, few, many or a class for expanded clones.

clone size	D gene	V gene	J gene	CDR3 DNA	CDR3 protein
-	-	TRBV3-1	TRBJ2-6	TGTGCCAGCAGCCAAGACCCGACAGGACCCATCTCTGGGGCCAACGTCCTGACTTTC	CASSQDPTGPISGANVLTF
-	-	TRBV10-2	TRBJ1-1	TGCGCCAGCAAGGTTGCAGGGCTGCCGAACACTGAAGCTTTCTTT	CASKVAGLPNTEAFF
few	-	TRBV12-3/TRBV12-4	TRBJ1-1	TGTGCCAGCAGTCCTGGGACGGTCGCAACTGAAGCTTTCTTT	CASSPGTVATEAFF
once	-	TRBV5-1	TRBJ2-7	TGCGCCAGCAGCTTGCGCCCTACAGCCCGATACGAGCAGTACTTC	CASSLRPTARYEQYF
-	-	TRBV10-3	TRBJ1-2	TGTGCCATCAGTGAGGAAGGGAATGGCTACACCTTC	CAISEEGNGYTF
few	-	TRBV29-1	TRBJ1-1	TGCAGCGTTGTCGCGGCGGGCACTGAAGCTTTCTTT	CSVVAAGTEAFF
many	TRBD2	TRBV20-1	TRBJ2-3	TGCAGTGCTAGAAGTGGACTAGCGGGGTCCCAGCAGTATTTT	CSARSGLAGSQQYF
-	TRBD2	TRBV29-1	TRBJ2-7	TGCAGCGTGGGCGGACTAGCGAATACCTACGAGCAGTACTTC	CSVGGLANTYEQYF
few	-	TRBV12-3/TRBV12-4	TRBJ2-1	TGTGCCAGCAGTTTTCGTGGGTCGAGCTCCTACAATGAGCAGTTCTTC	CASSFRGSSSYNEQFF
few	-	TRBV29-1	TRBJ2-5	TGCAGCGTTGAAGGGTCAGCCCAAGAGACCCAGTACTTC	CSVEGSAQETQYF
-	-	TRBV5-1	TRBJ2-1	TGCGCCAGCAGCTCGACAGGTTTCTATGAGCAGTTCTTC	CASSSTGFYEQFF
few	TRBD1	TRBV5-1	TRBJ1-4	TGCGCCAGCAGCCTGAGGACAGGGGAAGGGGAAAAACTGTTTTTT	CASSLRTGEGEKLFF
-	-	TRBV7-2	TRBJ2-1	TGTGCCAGCAGCTTCGCGACAGGCTACAATGAGCAGTTCTTC	CASSFATGYNEQFF
few	-	TRBV29-1	TRBJ1-2	TGCAGCGTTTCTCCACAGGGAAACTATGGCTACACCTTC	CSVSPQGNYGYTF
many	-	TRBV12-3/TRBV12-4	TRBJ2-7	TGTGCCAGCAGTTTTTCGTTCGGGATCGAGCAGTACTTC	CASSFSFGIEQYF
many	TRBD2	TRBV20-1	TRBJ2-7	TGCAGTGCTCCTCGACTAGCCTCCTACGAGCAGTACTTC	CSAPRLASYEQYF
few	-	TRBV2	TRBJ1-5	TGTGCCAGCAGTACCTACAGGGACGGTCAGCCCCAGCATTTT	CASSTYRDGQPQHF
-	-	TRBV7-2	TRBJ2-7	TGTGCCAGCAGGCAAGGGACGTTCTCCTACGAGCAGTACTTC	CASRQGTFSYEQYF
-	-	TRBV29-1	TRBJ1-1	TGCAGCGTTGAAGTAGTGGGCACTGAAGCTTTCTTT	CSVEVVGTEAFF
-	-	TRBV19	TRBJ1-2	TGTGCCAGTACTGGTTTCTATGGCTACACCTTC	CASTGFYGYTF
-	-	TRBV15	TRBJ2-5	TGTGCCACCAGCAGAGAGGCCGGAACAGAGACCCAGTACTTC	CATSREAGTETQYF
many	TRBD1	TRBV18	TRBJ1-1	TGTGCCAGCTCCCCAGGGGGGGACACTGAAGCTTTCTTT	CASSPGGDTEAFF